The 18 T cell receptor beta chains listed next were all sequenced from one sample in a study of cytomegalovirus exposure and HLA in healthy donors. With 60 Vbeta and 13 Jbeta primers, the PCR was carried out. Data came from immunoSEQ multiplex PCR; TCRdb stores just in-frame clones and leaves some out. The sample includes approximately 150,000 clones, roughly two thirds seen only once; the top ten take less than 3%. What was sequenced was PBMCs. The receptor set was obtained from a woman between 40 and 55 years old in good health and CMV-seropositive.

This rearrangement joins TRBV25-1 to TRBJ1-1; D remains unclear. CDR3 size: 15 residues. Germline V gene lookup returns CDR1 MGHDK and CDR2 SYGVNS. V was shortened by 1 base and J by 1 base, with 10 bases between the two germline ends. CDR3 loop: CASSELYGENTEAFF. In DNA form, the CDR3 reads TGTGCCAGCAGTGAATTATACGGGGAGAACACTGAAGCTTTCTTT.

The chain recombines TRBV6-5 with TRBJ1-6, with 8 bases aligning to TRBD1. CDR1 is MNHEY and CDR2 is SVGAGI in the germline V gene. The CDR3 consists of 16 residues. The J segment lost 2 bases and the V segment lost 3 bases, leaving 3 bases of the junction unmatched. The CDR3 protein is CASSYDRGTYNSPLHF. The CDR3 DNA sequence: TGTGCCAGCAGTTATGACAGGGGAACCTATAATTCACCCCTCCACTTT.

V gene TRBV7-9 combines with J gene TRBJ2-2; D is undetermined. The germline V and J ends were trimmed by 2 bases and 0 bases, with 4 bases remaining between them. CDR1 and CDR2 (germline): SEHNR, FQNEAQ (reference sequence). The CDR3 extends over 14 amino acids. CDR3 sequence reads: CASSLIANTGELFF. The CDR3 bases are TGTGCCAGCAGCTTAATAGCGAACACCGGGGAGCTGTTTTTT.

CDR3 bases: TGTGCCAGCAGACCGCCGCGCAGGGGGCAAGGTCGGGCCTACGAGCAGTACTTC. Protein sequence: CASRPPRRGQGRAYEQYF. The genes are TRBV28 and TRBJ2-7, with 8 bases lining up with TRBD1. CDR3 size: 18 residues. CDR1 and CDR2 from the germline V gene are MDHEN and SYDVKM. With 6 bases clipped from V and 2 bases from J, the junction kept 18 bases outside the gene matches.

J is TRBJ2-7 and V is TRBV5-1; D not resolved. Germline CDR1 is SGHRS and CDR2 is YFSETQ. V was clipped by 4 bases and J by 4 bases, with 3 bases between them. The CDR3 contains 10 residues. The CDR3 DNA reads TGCGCCAGCAGCCCATACGAGCAGTACTTC. Translated, it gives CASSPYEQYF.

The chain combines TRBV6-4 with TRBJ2-3; a weak D match, TRBD2 (6 bases). V dropped 6 bases and J dropped 0 bases, with 10 bases sitting between them. Germline lookup yields CDR1 MRHNA and CDR2 SNTAGT. The length of the CDR3 is 14 residues. CDR3 in amino acids: CASRSSASTDTQYF. The CDR3 DNA reads TGTGCCAGCAGGTCTAGCGCCAGCACAGATACGCAGTATTTT.

The J gene is TRBJ2-3, the V gene TRBV7-3; perhaps TRBD1 as D (7 bases). The V end lost 1 base, the J end lost 0 bases, and 14 bases lay between the germline ends. Germline lookup yields CDR1 SGHTA and CDR2 FQGTGA. The CDR3 runs to 17 residues. Here the CDR3 reads CASSLNPPGGSTDTQYF. The CDR3 coding sequence is TGTGCCAGCAGCTTAAATCCCCCAGGGGGGAGCACAGATACGCAGTATTTT.

This clone was recorded only once. J is TRBJ2-5 and V is TRBV7-2; TRBD1 matches 8 bases. The DNA end lines up better with TRBJ2-7; the J call may be wrong. There are 14 residues in the CDR3. CDR1 is SGHTA, CDR2 FQGNSA, per germline. The DNA of the CDR3 is TGTGCCAGCAGCTTAGGGCAGGGGGCGCACGAGCAGTACTTC. It translates to CASSLGQGAHEQYF.

The chain is built from TRBV6-1 and TRBJ1-1; D ambiguous. The CDR3 extends over 13 amino acids. Germline CDR1 MNHNS, CDR2 SASEGT. Between the trimmed V and J ends, which lost 6 bases and 1 base, there was a span of 9 bases. CDR3 sequence: CASRFEENTEAFF. CDR3 DNA sequence: TGTGCCAGCAGATTCGAGGAGAACACTGAAGCTTTCTTT.

The chain has TRBV19 and TRBJ2-7, with D possibly being TRBD2 (5 bases). Germline V gene data show CDR1 as LNHDA and CDR2 as SQIVND (reference sequence). The V gene lost 7 bases and the J gene lost 2 bases, with 21 bases spanning the gap. The CDR3 has 16 residues. This CDR3 reads CASTVGAGPGTYEQYF. The CDR3 nucleotides read TGTGCCAGTACCGTAGGCGCGGGCCCGGGGACCTACGAGCAGTACTTC.

The chain recombines TRBV5-1 with TRBJ1-4; D is unclear. Germline V CDR1 and CDR2: SGHRS, YFSETQ. Between the trimmed V and J ends, which lost 1 base and 5 bases, there was a span of 12 bases. CDR3 size: 15 residues. The CDR3 DNA follows: TGCGCCAGCAGCTTGTCGCAACCTCGGAATGAAAAACTGTTTTTT. Translation: CASSLSQPRNEKLFF.

This clone counts as medium-sized. The chain links TRBV6-1 to TRBJ2-7; 7 positions match TRBD1. The germline CDR1 and CDR2 sequences are MNHNS and SASEGT. There are 13 residues in the CDR3. The CDR3 loop reads CASIPGQHHEQYF. CDR3 nucleotide sequence: TGTGCTTCGATCCCGGGACAGCACCACGAGCAGTACTTC.

CDR3 nucleotide sequence: TGTGCCAGCGGTAGGGACTTCACAGATACGCAGTATTTT. Its translation is CASGRDFTDTQYF. The chain links TRBV6-1 to TRBJ2-3; D perhaps matches TRBD2 (6 bases). V was cut by 8 bases and J by 2 bases, with 11 bases left in between. The CDR3 is made up of 13 amino acids. In germline, CDR1 is MNHNS, CDR2 SASEGT.

The chain is built from TRBV6-5 and TRBJ1-1; D may be TRBD1 (5 bases). Germline V gene sequence: CDR1 MNHEY, CDR2 SVGAGI. V shed 2 bases and J shed 1 base, with 14 bases lying between them. The CDR3 runs 16 residues. The CDR3: CASSYGAGVRNTEAFF. The CDR3 nucleotides read TGTGCCAGCAGTTACGGGGCGGGGGTTAGGAACACTGAAGCTTTCTTT.

The chain carries TRBV11-2 and TRBJ2-7; D possibly corresponds to TRBD2 (6 bases). Trimming removed 5 bases from V and 5 bases from J, with 19 bases in between. CDR1 is SGHAT, CDR2 FQNNGV, per germline. The CDR3 spans 15 residues. The CDR3 loop reads CASSPFAGRRDEQYF. As DNA, the CDR3 is TGTGCCAGCAGCCCCTTTGCGGGGCGGCGAGACGAGCAGTACTTC.

A single count supports this clone. The rearrangement links TRBV5-1 to TRBJ2-1; TRBD2 might be the D (5 bases). V was cut by 4 bases and J by 4 bases, with 9 bases left in between. The germline V gene has CDR1 SGHRS and CDR2 YFSETQ. CDR3 length: 13 amino acids. DNA of the CDR3: TGCGCCAGCAGCCCGGACTTTTACAATGAGCAGTTCTTC. The encoded protein is CASSPDFYNEQFF. Full variable domain (rest looked up from reference TRBV5-1 and TRBJ2-1): KAGVTQTPRYLIKTRGQQVTLSCSPISGHRSVSWYQQTPGQGLQFLFEYFSETQRNKGNFPGRFSGRQFSNSRSEMNVSTLELGDSALYLCASSPDFYNEQFFGPGTRLTVL.

This sequence joins TRBV7-3 and TRBJ2-3; D gene uncertain. CDR1 is SGHTA and CDR2 is FQGTGA in the germline V gene. The CDR3 length is 15 residues. V lost 1 base and J 0 bases, leaving 8 bases between the germline ends. The CDR3 loop is CASSLKSVSTDTQYF. DNA of the CDR3: TGTGCCAGCAGCTTAAAAAGCGTTAGCACAGATACGCAGTATTTT. Combining the CDR3 with reference TRBV7-3 and TRBJ2-3 gives the whole variable domain GAGVSQTPSNKVTEKGKYVELRCDPISGHTALYWYRQSLGQGPEFLIYFQGTGAADDSGLPNDRFFAVRPEGSVSTLKIQRTERGDSAVYLCASSLKSVSTDTQYFGPGTRLTVL.

The chain uses TRBV5-5 and TRBJ1-2; a possible D gene is TRBD1 (5 bases). This CDR3 is 14 amino acids long. The germline CDR1 and CDR2 sequences are SGHKS and YYEKEE (reference sequence). V was shortened by 3 bases and J by 3 bases, with 12 bases between the two germline ends. CDR3 sequence: CASSWGSGDYGYTF. The CDR3, as DNA: TGTGCCAGCAGCTGGGGATCGGGGGACTATGGCTACACCTTC.